This T cell receptor beta chain was documented in a study of blood T cell repertoires in COVID-19. Study background: Some COVID-19 samples were acute and others convalescent; all came from the United States, Italy and Spain. T cells, B-cell-depleted T cells, or PBMCs supplied cDNA or gDNA.

V trimming: 4 bases; J trimming: 4 bases; junction bases outside the gene matches: 9. In germline, CDR1 is SGHNT, CDR2 YYREEE (reference sequence). The CDR3 consists of 15 residues. In the authors' workflow: Amplification with reference gene primers provided the estimates of nucleated cell counts. Method: immunoSEQ multiplex PCR; TCRdb's copy keeps in-frame clones and lacks some. Clonal size and the V and J genes are those of that table, whereas D and trimming came from the DNA. This sample yields roughly 17,000 clones, of which roughly nine tenths are seen a single time; over 9% belongs to the top ten.

The sequence was obtained from a man older than 75 with acute or convalescent COVID-19. The V call is TRBV5-4, the J call TRBJ2-7, with 9 nucleotides matching TRBD1. The sample comprised peripheral blood. The CDR3 DNA sequence: TGTGCCAGCAGCGATCCGGGACAGGGTTCTTACGAGCAGTACTTC. It specifies CASSDPGQGSYEQYF.